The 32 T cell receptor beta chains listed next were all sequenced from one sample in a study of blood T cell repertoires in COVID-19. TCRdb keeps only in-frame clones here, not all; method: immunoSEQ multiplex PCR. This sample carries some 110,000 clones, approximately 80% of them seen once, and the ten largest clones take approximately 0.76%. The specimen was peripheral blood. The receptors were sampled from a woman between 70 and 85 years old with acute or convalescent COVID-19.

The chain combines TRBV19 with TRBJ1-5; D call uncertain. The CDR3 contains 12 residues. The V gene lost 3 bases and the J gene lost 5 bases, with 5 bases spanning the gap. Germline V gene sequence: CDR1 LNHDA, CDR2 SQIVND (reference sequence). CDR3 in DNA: TGTGCCAGTAGTATCGAGTATCAGCCCCAGCATTTT. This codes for CASSIEYQPQHF.

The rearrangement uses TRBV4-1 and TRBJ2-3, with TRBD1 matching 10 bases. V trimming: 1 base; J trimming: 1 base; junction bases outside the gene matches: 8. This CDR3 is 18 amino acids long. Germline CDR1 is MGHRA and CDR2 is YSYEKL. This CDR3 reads CASSQALTGGGGTDTQYF. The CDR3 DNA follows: TGCGCCAGCAGCCAAGCCCTGACAGGGGGCGGCGGCACAGATACGCAGTATTTT.

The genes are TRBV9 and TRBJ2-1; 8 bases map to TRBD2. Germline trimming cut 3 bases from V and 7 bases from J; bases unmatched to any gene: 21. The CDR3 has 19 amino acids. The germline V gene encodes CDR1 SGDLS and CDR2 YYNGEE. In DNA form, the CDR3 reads TGTGCCAGCAGCGGAGTGGGGGGCAATAGCGGGAAGGGCGATAATGAGCAGTTCTTC. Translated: CASSGVGGNSGKGDNEQFF.

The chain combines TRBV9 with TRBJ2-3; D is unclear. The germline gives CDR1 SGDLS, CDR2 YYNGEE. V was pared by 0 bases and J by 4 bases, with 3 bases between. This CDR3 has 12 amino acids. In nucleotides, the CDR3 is TGTGCCAGCAGCGTAGCCGCAGATACGCAGTATTTT. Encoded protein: CASSVAADTQYF.

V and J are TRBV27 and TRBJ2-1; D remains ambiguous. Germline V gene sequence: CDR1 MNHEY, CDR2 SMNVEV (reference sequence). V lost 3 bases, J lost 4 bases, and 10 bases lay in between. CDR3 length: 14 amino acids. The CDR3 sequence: CASSFVTSYNEQFF. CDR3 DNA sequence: TGTGCCAGCAGTTTCGTAACTTCTTACAATGAGCAGTTCTTC.

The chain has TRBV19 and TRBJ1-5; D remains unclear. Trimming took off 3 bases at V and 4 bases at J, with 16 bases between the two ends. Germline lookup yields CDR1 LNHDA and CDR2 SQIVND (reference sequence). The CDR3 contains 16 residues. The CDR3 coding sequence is TGTGCCAGTAGTATGGCGGGAGGAGTCGGGAATCAGCCCCAGCATTTT. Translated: CASSMAGGVGNQPQHF. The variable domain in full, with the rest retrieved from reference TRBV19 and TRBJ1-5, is DGGITQSPKYLFRKEGQNVTLSCEQNLNHDAMYWYRQDPGQGLRLIYYSQIVNDFQKGDIAEGYSVSREKKESFPLTVTSAQKNPTAFYLCASSMAGGVGNQPQHFGDGTRLSIL.

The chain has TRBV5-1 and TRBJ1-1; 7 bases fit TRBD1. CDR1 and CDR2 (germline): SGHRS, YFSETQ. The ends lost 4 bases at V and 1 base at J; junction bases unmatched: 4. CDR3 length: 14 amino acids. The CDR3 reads CASSGYRGNTEAFF. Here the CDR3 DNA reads TGCGCCAGCAGCGGTTACAGGGGGAACACTGAAGCTTTCTTT.

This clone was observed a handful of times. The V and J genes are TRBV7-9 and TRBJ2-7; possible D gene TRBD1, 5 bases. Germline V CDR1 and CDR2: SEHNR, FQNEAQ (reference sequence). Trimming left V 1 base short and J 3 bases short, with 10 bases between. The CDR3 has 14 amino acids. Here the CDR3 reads CASSLGGRNYEQYF. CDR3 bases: TGTGCCAGCAGCTTAGGGGGCAGGAACTACGAGCAGTACTTC.

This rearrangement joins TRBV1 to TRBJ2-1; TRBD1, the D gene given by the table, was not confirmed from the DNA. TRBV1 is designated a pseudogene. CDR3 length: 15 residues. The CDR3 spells CTSSQDQTGTGEQFF. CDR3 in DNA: TGCACCAGCAGCCAAGATCAAACAGGGACAGGTGAGCAGTTCTTC.

The CDR3 sequence is CASMEQTMNTEAFF. The DNA of the CDR3 is TGTGCCAGTATGGAACAGACCATGAACACTGAAGCTTTCTTT. The chain joins TRBV19 to TRBJ1-1; D remains ambiguous. Germline CDR1 LNHDA, CDR2 SQIVND (reference sequence). The V gene lost 7 bases and the J gene lost 0 bases, with 12 bases spanning the gap. The CDR3 loop spans 14 amino acids.

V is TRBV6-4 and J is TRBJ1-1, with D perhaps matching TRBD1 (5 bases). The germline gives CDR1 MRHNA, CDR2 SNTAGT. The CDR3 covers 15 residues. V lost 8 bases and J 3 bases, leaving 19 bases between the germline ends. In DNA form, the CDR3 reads TGTGCCAGCCCGACGGGAGGGGCTATGGACACTGAAGCTTTCTTT. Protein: CASPTGGAMDTEAFF.

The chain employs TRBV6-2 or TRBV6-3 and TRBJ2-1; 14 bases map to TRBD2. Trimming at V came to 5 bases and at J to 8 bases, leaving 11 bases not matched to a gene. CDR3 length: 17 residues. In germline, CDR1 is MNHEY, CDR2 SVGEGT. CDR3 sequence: CASSHGLAGGLVYEQFF. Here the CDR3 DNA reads TGTGCCAGCAGTCACGGACTAGCGGGGGGCCTAGTTTATGAGCAGTTCTTC.

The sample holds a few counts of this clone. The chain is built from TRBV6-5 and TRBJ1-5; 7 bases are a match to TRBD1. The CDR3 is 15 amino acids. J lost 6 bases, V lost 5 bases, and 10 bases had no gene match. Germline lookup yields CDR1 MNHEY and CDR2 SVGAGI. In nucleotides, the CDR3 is TGTGCCAGCAGTCATAGACAGGGTCTGGGTCAGCCCCAGCATTTT. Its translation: CASSHRQGLGQPQHF.

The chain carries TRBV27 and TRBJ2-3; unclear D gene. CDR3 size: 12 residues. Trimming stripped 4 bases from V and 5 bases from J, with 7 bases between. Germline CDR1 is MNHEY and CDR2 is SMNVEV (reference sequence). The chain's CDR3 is CASSSLGDTQYF. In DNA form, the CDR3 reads TGTGCCAGCAGTTCGCTAGGAGATACGCAGTATTTT.

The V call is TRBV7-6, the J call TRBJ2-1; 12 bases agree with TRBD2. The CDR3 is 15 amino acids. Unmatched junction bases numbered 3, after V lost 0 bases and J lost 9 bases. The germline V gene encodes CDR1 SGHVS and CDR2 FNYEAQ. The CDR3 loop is CASSLATSGSFEQFF. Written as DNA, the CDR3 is TGTGCCAGCAGCTTAGCGACTAGCGGGAGCTTTGAGCAGTTCTTC.

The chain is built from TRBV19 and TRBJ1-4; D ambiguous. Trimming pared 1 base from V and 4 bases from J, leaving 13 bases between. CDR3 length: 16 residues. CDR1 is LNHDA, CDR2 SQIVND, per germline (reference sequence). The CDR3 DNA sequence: TGTGCCAGTAGTATAGTGGACGGAGGCGTTAATGAAAAACTGTTTTTT. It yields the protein CASSIVDGGVNEKLFF.

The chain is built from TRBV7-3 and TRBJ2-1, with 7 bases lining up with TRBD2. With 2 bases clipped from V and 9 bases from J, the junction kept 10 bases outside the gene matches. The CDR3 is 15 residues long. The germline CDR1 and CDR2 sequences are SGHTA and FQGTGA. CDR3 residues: CASSLSGGRTSEQFF. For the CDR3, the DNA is TGTGCCAGCAGCTTATCCGGCGGGAGAACGAGTGAGCAGTTCTTC.

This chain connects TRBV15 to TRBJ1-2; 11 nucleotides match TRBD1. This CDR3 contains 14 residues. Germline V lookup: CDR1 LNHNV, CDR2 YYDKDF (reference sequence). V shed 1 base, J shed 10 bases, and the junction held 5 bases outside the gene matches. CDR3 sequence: CATSRGTGGRPYTF. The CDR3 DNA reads TGTGCCACCAGCAGAGGGACAGGGGGCAGGCCCTACACCTTC.

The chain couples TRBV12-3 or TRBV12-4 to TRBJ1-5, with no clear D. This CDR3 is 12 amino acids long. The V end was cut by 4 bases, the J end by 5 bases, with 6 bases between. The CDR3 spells CASSSNYQPQHF. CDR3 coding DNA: TGTGCCAGCAGTTCCAACTATCAGCCCCAGCATTTT.

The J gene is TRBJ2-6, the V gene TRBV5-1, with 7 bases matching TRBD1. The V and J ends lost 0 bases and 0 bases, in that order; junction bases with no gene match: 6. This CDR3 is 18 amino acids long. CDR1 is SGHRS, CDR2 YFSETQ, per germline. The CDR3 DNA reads TGCGCCAGCAGCTTGGGTGGGACAGACTACTCTGGGGCCAACGTCCTGACTTTC. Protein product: CASSLGGTDYSGANVLTF. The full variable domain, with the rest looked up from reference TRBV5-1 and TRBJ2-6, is KAGVTQTPRYLIKTRGQQVTLSCSPISGHRSVSWYQQTPGQGLQFLFEYFSETQRNKGNFPGRFSGRQFSNSRSEMNVSTLELGDSALYLCASSLGGTDYSGANVLTFGAGSRLTVL.

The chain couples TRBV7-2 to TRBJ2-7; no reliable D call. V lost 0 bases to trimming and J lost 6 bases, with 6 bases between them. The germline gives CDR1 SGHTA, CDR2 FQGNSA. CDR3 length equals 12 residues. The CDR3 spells CASSLATREQYF. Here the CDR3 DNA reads TGTGCCAGCAGCTTAGCTACTCGCGAGCAGTACTTC.

CDR3 loop: CASSEALRNQPQHF. CDR3 DNA sequence: TGTGCCAGCAGTGAAGCGCTTCGGAATCAGCCCCAGCATTTT. The chain combines TRBV6-1 with TRBJ1-5, with unresolved D. CDR3 length: 14 residues. Trimming took 0 bases from V and 4 from J, leaving 7 bases between them. CDR1 and CDR2 (germline): MNHNS, SASEGT.

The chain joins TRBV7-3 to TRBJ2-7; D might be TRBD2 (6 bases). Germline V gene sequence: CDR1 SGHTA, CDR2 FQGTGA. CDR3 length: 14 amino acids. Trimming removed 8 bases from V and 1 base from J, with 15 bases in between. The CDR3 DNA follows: TGTGCCAGCCCTGCCCGGGACTTTTCCTACGAGCAGTACTTC. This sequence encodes CASPARDFSYEQYF.

The CDR3, as DNA: TGTGCCAGCAGCATACTAGCGAGTGGGTCAGATACGCAGTATTTT. This translates into CASSILASGSDTQYF. The V call is TRBV11-2, the J call TRBJ2-3; 7 positions match TRBD2. From germline, CDR1 is SGHAT and CDR2 FQNNGV. V lost 5 bases to trimming and J lost 4 bases; unmatched junction nucleotides: 9. CDR3 length equals 15 residues. Looking up the rest from reference TRBV11-2 and TRBJ2-3 gives the full variable domain: EAGVAQSPRYKIIEKRQSVAFWCNPISGHATLYWYQQILGQGPKLLIQFQNNGVVDDSQLPKDRFSAERLKGVDSTLKIQPAKLEDSAVYLCASSILASGSDTQYFGPGTRLTVL.

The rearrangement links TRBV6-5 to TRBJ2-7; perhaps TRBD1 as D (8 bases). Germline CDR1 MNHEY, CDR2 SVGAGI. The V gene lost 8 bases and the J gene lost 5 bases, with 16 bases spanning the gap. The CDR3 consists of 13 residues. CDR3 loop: CASSDREGNEQYF. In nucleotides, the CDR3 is TGTGCCAGCTCGGACAGGGAGGGAAACGAGCAGTACTTC.

For the CDR3, the DNA is TGCGCCAGCAGCTTGCGTCAGGGGGTTGACAATGAGCAGTTCTTC. Its protein product is CASSLRQGVDNEQFF. The rearrangement joins TRBV5-1 to TRBJ2-1, with 7 positions matching TRBD1. Germline CDR1 SGHRS, CDR2 YFSETQ. With V trimmed by 1 base and J by 5 bases, 6 bases remained unmatched. The CDR3 sequence is 15 residues long.

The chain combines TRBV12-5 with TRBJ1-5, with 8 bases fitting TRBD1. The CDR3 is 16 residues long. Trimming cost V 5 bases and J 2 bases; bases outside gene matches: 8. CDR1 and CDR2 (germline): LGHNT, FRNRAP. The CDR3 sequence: CASGPPGQGGNQPQHF. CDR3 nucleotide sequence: TGTGCTAGTGGTCCACCCGGACAGGGAGGCAATCAGCCCCAGCATTTT.

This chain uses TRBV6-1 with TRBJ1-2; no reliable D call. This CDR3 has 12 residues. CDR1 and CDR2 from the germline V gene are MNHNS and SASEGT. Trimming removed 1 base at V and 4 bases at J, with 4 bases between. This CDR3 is CASSEGGYGYTF. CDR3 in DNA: TGTGCCAGCAGTGAAGGCGGCTATGGCTACACCTTC.

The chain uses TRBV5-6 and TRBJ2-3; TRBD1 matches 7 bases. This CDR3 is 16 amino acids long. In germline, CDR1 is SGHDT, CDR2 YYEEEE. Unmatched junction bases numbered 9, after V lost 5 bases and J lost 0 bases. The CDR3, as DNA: TGTGCCAGCAGTCAACGACAGGGAACGAGCACAGATACGCAGTATTTT. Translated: CASSQRQGTSTDTQYF.

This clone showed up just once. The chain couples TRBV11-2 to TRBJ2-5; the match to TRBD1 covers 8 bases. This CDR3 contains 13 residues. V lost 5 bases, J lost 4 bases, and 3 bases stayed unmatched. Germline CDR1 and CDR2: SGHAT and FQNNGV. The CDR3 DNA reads TGTGCCAGCAGCGGACAGGGCTTAGAGACCCAGTACTTC. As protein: CASSGQGLETQYF.

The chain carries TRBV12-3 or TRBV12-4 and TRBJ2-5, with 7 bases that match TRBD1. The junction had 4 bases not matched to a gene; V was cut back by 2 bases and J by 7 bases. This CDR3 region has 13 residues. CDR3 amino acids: CASSLRGPGTQYF. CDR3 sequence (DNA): TGTGCCAGCAGTTTAAGGGGGCCGGGGACCCAGTACTTC.

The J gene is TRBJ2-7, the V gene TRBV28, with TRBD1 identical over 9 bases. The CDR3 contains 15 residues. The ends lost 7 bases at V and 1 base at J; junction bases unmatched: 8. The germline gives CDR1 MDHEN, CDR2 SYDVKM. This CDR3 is CASTSGQGFSYEQYF. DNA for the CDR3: TGTGCCAGCACCTCGGGACAGGGATTTTCCTACGAGCAGTACTTC.